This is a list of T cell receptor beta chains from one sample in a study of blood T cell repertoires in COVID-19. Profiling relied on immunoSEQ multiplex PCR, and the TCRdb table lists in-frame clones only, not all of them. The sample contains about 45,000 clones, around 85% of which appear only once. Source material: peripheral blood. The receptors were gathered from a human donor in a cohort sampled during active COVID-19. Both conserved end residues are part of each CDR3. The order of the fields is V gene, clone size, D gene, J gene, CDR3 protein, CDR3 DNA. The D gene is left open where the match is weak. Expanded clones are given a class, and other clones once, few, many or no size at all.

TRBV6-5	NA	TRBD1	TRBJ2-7	CASRTTGGSSYEQYF	TGTGCCAGCAGAACCACAGGGGGGTCGTCCTACGAGCAGTACTTC
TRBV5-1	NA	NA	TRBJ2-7	CASSLGQISYEQYF	TGCGCCAGCAGCTTGGGGCAGATATCCTACGAGCAGTACTTC
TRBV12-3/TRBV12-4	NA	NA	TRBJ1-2	CASTLTANYGYTF	TGTGCCAGCACTTTGACAGCAAACTATGGCTACACCTTC
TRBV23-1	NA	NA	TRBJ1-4	CASSQRDKNEKLFF	TGCGCCAGCAGTCAGAGAGACAAAAATGAAAAACTGTTTTTT
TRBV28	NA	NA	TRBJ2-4	CASSNPSRGIQYF	TGTGCCAGCAGCAACCCCAGCCGGGGCATTCAGTACTTC
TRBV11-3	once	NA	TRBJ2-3	CASSLDTGSADTQYF	TGTGCCAGCAGCTTAGATACGGGTAGTGCAGATACGCAGTATTTT
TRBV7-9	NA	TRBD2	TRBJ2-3	CASSLEGTSRWAPDTQYF	TGTGCCAGCAGCTTAGAGGGGACTAGCCGTTGGGCCCCAGATACGCAGTATTTT
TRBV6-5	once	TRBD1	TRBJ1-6	CASSYGQGANSPLHF	TGTGCCAGCAGTTACGGACAGGGTGCTAATTCACCCCTCCACTTT
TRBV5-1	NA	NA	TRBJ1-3	CASSSQGSRNTIYF	TGCGCCAGCAGCTCTCAAGGGAGCAGAAACACCATATATTTT
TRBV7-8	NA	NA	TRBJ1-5	CASSPLISNQPQHF	TGTGCCAGCAGCCCTTTAATAAGCAATCAGCCCCAGCATTTT
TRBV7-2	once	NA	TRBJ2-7	CASSPAGWGTYEQYF	TGTGCCAGCAGCCCCGCGGGGTGGGGGACCTACGAGCAGTACTTC
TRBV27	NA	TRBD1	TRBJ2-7	CASRLTGTGGYEQYF	TGTGCCAGCCGACTGACCGGGACAGGGGGCTACGAGCAGTACTTC
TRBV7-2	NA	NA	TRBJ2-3	CASSLRLADTQYF	TGTGCCAGCAGCCTGAGACTAGCAGATACGCAGTATTTT
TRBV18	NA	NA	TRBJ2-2	CASSTQGPGANTGELFF	TGTGCCAGCTCAACTCAGGGCCCCGGAGCGAACACCGGGGAGCTGTTTTTT
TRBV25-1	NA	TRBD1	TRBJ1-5	CASAGTGYSQPQHF	TGTGCCAGCGCAGGGACAGGGTATAGTCAGCCCCAGCATTTT
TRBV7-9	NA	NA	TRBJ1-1	CASSSRPGLLTEAFF	TGTGCCAGCAGCTCCAGACCAGGCTTGCTGACTGAAGCTTTCTTT
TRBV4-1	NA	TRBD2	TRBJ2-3	CASSQESGGAKDTQYF	TGCGCCAGCAGCCAAGAAAGCGGGGGGGCAAAAGATACGCAGTATTTT
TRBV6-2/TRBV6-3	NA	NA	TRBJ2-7	CASSSRGDEQYF	TGTGCCAGCAGTTCCAGGGGAGACGAGCAGTACTTC
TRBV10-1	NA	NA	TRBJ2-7	CASSPVGRYEQYF	TGCGCCAGCAGCCCCGTAGGGAGGTACGAGCAGTACTTC
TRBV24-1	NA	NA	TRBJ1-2	CAASDLARNYGYTF	TGTGCCGCCAGTGATTTAGCCAGGAACTATGGCTACACCTTC
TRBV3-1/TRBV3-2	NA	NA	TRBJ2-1	CASSQEAPREQFF	TGTGCCAGCAGCCAAGAAGCCCCACGGGAGCAGTTCTTC
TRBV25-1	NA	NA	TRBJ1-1	CASSDGQGRSTEAFF	TGTGCCAGCAGTGATGGACAAGGGCGGAGCACTGAAGCTTTCTTT
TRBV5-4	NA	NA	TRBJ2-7	CATHVGGSSYEQYF	TGTGCCACTCACGTTGGGGGGAGCTCCTACGAGCAGTACTTC
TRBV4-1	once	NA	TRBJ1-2	CASSQDRRGYTF	TGCGCCAGCAGCCAAGATAGGCGGGGCTACACCTTC